Listed below are T cell receptor beta chains from one sample, sequenced in a study of human T cells and chemical hapten exposure. MiXCR was run by TCRdb on the RACE reads, yielding one entry per CDR3 protein. The sample carries fewer than 200,000 distinct CDR3 sequences, 20% to 25% recorded once. The source material was whole blood, sampled in connection with sensitization to the hapten diphenylcyclopropenone (DPC). The receptors come from a woman aged 45 to 65 with alopecia areata. Some clones in this sample may be carry-over from other donors' samples. CDR3s include the opening cysteine and the closing phenylalanine or tryptophan. Each record gives: V gene, D gene, J gene, clone size, CDR3 DNA, CDR3 protein. The D gene is left open where the match is weak. Size tells how often a clone was seen (once, few, many) or the class of an expanded clone, and some rows leave it out.

>TRBV11-2|-|TRBJ2-5|many
TGTGCCAGCAGCTTGAGCTTACAAGAGACCCAGTACTTC
CASSLSLQETQYF
>TRBV20-1|-|TRBJ1-5|-
TGCAGTGCTAGAGACACGCTAGGTGGTCAGCCCCAGCATTTT
CSARDTLGGQPQHF
>TRBV20-1|-|TRBJ2-6|-
TGCAGTGCTAGGTCAGACAGTTTCTTAAGCTCTGGGGCCAACGTCCTGACTTTC
CSARSDSFLSSGANVLTF
>TRBV6-5|TRBD2|TRBJ2-1|-
TGTGCCAGCACCCCTCCGACGGGAGGCTACAATGAGCAGTTCTTC
CASTPPTGGYNEQFF
>TRBV5-1|-|TRBJ2-3|-
TGCGCCAGCAGCTTTACCGGGACATTCGATACGCAGTATTTT
CASSFTGTFDTQYF
>TRBV20-1|-|TRBJ2-1|-
TGCAGTGCGGTAGCGGACTCCTACAATGAGCAGTTCTTC
CSAVADSYNEQFF
>TRBV10-2|-|TRBJ2-7|few
TGCGCCAGCAGTGAGTCGAACAGGGACGAGCAGTACTTC
CASSESNRDEQYF
>TRBV6-2/TRBV6-3|TRBD1|TRBJ1-2|once
TGTGCCAGCAGTTTAGCAGGGGGCTACGATGGCTACACCTTC
CASSLAGGYDGYTF
>TRBV19|-|TRBJ1-2|-
TGTGCCAGTAGTATACTGAGGGCTAACTATGGCTACACCTTC
CASSILRANYGYTF
>TRBV5-1|TRBD2|TRBJ2-1|-
TGCGCCAGCAGCACCGGGACTAGCGGGAGGGTTGTTCCGTTCTTC
CASSTGTSGRVVPFF
>TRBV10-3|-|TRBJ2-6|-
TGTGCCATCAGTGAACGGGTTACATCCAGCTCTGGGGCCAACGTCCTGACTTTC
CAISERVTSSSGANVLTF
>TRBV20-1|-|TRBJ1-1|-
TGCAGTGCTTTACCCGGGACGGTGAACGCTGAAGCTTTCTTT
CSALPGTVNAEAFF
>TRBV6-6|-|TRBJ2-3|-
TGTGCCAGCAGTTGGCCCCAGCCAAGCGGGGATACGCAGTATTTT
CASSWPQPSGDTQYF
>TRBV27|TRBD2|TRBJ2-1|few
TGTGCCAGCAGCCCGCGACTAGCGGAAAACAATGAGCAGTTCTTC
CASSPRLAENNEQFF
>TRBV27|-|TRBJ1-1|once
TGTGCCAGCAGTTTAATTGTGGGGGCTGAAGCTTTCTTT
CASSLIVGAEAFF
>TRBV6-1|-|TRBJ2-5|-
TGTGCCAGCAGTGGGGGACTGCAAGAGACCCAGTACTTC
CASSGGLQETQYF
>TRBV5-1|-|TRBJ2-2|many
TGCGCCAGCAGCCAGGGACAGAACACCGGGGAGCTGTTTTTT
CASSQGQNTGELFF
>TRBV9|TRBD1|TRBJ1-2|few
TGTGCCAGCAGCGTTCGGACAGGGGGCGATGGCTACACCTTC
CASSVRTGGDGYTF
>TRBV6-2/TRBV6-3|-|TRBJ1-1|many
TGTGCCAGCAGGTCGGGGACTGAAGCTTTCTTT
CASRSGTEAFF
>TRBV20-1|TRBD2|TRBJ2-5|many
TGCAGTGCGCAGCGGGGTAGACAAGAGACCCAGTACTTC
CSAQRGRQETQYF
>TRBV5-1|TRBD1|TRBJ2-2|-
TGCGCCAGCAGTGGACAGGCGCAGGGGACCGGGGAGCTGTTTTTT
CASSGQAQGTGELFF
>TRBV7-2|-|TRBJ2-2|few
TGTGCCAGCAGCCCCCGATGGGGGAGACCAACCGGGGAGCTGTTTTTT
CASSPRWGRPTGELFF
>TRBV27|TRBD1|TRBJ2-1|-
TGTGCCAGCAGGGCCAGATTCAGGGTTGACAGGGGGCTGAGGAATGAGCAGTTCTTC
CASRARFRVDRGLRNEQFF
>TRBV20-1|-|TRBJ2-6|-
TGCAGTGCTAGTGCGGCCTCTGGGGCCAACGTCCTGACTTTC
CSASAASGANVLTF
>TRBV29-1|-|TRBJ2-2|few
TGCAGCGTTGGTGTAGCAGCCGGGGAGCTGTTTTTT
CSVGVAAGELFF
>TRBV7-9|TRBD1|TRBJ1-4|-
TGTGCCAGCAGCTTAGCATCCGGGACAGATGAAAAACTGTTTTTT
CASSLASGTDEKLFF
>TRBV12-3/TRBV12-4|-|TRBJ1-1|-
TGTGCCAGCAGTTTATTGGGAAGTGGGTACACTGAAGCTTTCTTT
CASSLLGSGYTEAFF
>TRBV29-1|-|TRBJ1-3|few
TGCAGCGTTGAAGATATCCAGGGGACTGCTGGAAACACCATATATTTT
CSVEDIQGTAGNTIYF
>TRBV5-6|-|TRBJ2-7|few
TGTGCCAGCAGCTTTGGGACTGAGGAGCAGTACTTC
CASSFGTEEQYF
>TRBV6-5|TRBD1|TRBJ1-3|once
TGTGCCAGCAGTTACTGGCCGGGACAGGGGGCTGGAAACACCATATATTTT
CASSYWPGQGAGNTIYF
>TRBV5-1|-|TRBJ2-5|few
TGCGCCAGCAGCGACCGGACAGATCAAGAGACCCAGTACTTC
CASSDRTDQETQYF
>TRBV12-3/TRBV12-4|TRBD2|TRBJ2-7|many
TGTGCCAGCAGTTTACGAGCGGGAGGCCACCCCTACGAGCAGTACTTC
CASSLRAGGHPYEQYF
>TRBV5-1|-|TRBJ2-5|-
TGCGCCAGCAGCCCTGGAATCGACGGAAAGTCGTACTTC
CASSPGIDGKSYF
>TRBV11-2|-|TRBJ2-2|few
TGTGCCAGCAGCTTAGTGGTGAACACCGGGGAGCTGTTTTTT
CASSLVVNTGELFF
>TRBV2|TRBD1|TRBJ1-5|-
TGTGCCAGCAGTGAGGGAGGGGGCGGGAATCAGCCCCAGCATTTT
CASSEGGGGNQPQHF
>TRBV11-2|TRBD1|TRBJ2-7|-
TGTGCCAGCAGCTTAGCCCAACGGACAGGGGGCGAGCAGTACTTC
CASSLAQRTGGEQYF
>TRBV7-2|-|TRBJ2-3|-
TGTGCCAGCAGCTCAAGTGGAGATACGCAGTATTTT
CASSSSGDTQYF
>TRBV10-3|-|TRBJ1-1|many
TGTGCCATCAGTGAGCCCGGGCGAGGAGCTGAAGCTTTCTTT
CAISEPGRGAEAFF
>TRBV29-1|-|TRBJ1-1|few
TGCAGCGTGAATACAGGGAACACTGAAGCTTTCTTT
CSVNTGNTEAFF
>TRBV20-1|TRBD2|TRBJ2-3|-
TGCAGTGTAGCGACTAGCGGGAGTGATACGCAGTATTTT
CSVATSGSDTQYF
>TRBV7-7|TRBD2|TRBJ2-2|-
TGTGCCAGCAGCTCCCGAGCGGGAGCGGACACCGGGGAGCTGTTTTTT
CASSSRAGADTGELFF
>TRBV7-2|TRBD2|TRBJ2-2|-
TGTGCCAGCAGCCCCATATTAGCGGGAGCCGGGGAGCTGTTTTTT
CASSPILAGAGELFF
>TRBV7-9|-|TRBJ1-1|-
TGTGCCAGCAGCTTAGAGGGGGAAAGCACTGAAGCTTTCTTT
CASSLEGESTEAFF
>TRBV6-5|TRBD1|TRBJ1-6|few
TGTGCCAGCAGTTACTCGATTCCTGGCAGGGGGCGGTCCTATAATTCACCCCTCCACTTT
CASSYSIPGRGRSYNSPLHF
>TRBV20-1|TRBD1|TRBJ2-1|many
TGCAGTGCTAATGACAGGGGGCTATGGTCCTACAATGAGCAGTTCTTC
CSANDRGLWSYNEQFF
>TRBV9|-|TRBJ1-2|-
TGTGCCAGCAGCCCCGAGAGACCCGGCTACACCTTC
CASSPERPGYTF
>TRBV10-3|-|TRBJ1-2|many
TGTGCCATCAGAGTCCCACTGAGGACGAACTATGGCTACACCTTC
CAIRVPLRTNYGYTF
>TRBV3-1|TRBD1|TRBJ1-2|-
TGTGCCAGCAGCCGAACAGGGGTTTACAACTATGGCTACACCTTC
CASSRTGVYNYGYTF
>TRBV12-3/TRBV12-4|-|TRBJ1-1|few
TGTGCCAGCAGTTTCAAGCGGGAACTTGCTTTCTTT
CASSFKRELAFF
>TRBV29-1|-|TRBJ2-7|few
TGCAGCGTTGGGAACGGTGAAAACGAGCAGTACTTC
CSVGNGENEQYF
>TRBV12-3/TRBV12-4|-|TRBJ2-2|few
TGTGCCACCGAAGGGGGGTCCGGGGAGCTGTTTTTT
CATEGGSGELFF
>TRBV14|-|TRBJ2-2|few
TGTGCCAGCAGCCACCGACAGCCTACGAACACCGGGGAGCTGTTTTTT
CASSHRQPTNTGELFF